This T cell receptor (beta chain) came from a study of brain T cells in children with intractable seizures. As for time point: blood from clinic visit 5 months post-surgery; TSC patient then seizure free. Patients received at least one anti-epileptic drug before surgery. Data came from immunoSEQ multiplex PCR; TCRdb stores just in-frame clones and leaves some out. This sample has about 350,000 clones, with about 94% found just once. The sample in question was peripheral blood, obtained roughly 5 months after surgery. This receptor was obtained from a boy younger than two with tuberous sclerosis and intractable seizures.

The CDR3 DNA follows: TGTGCCAGCAGTGCCGATACTAGCGCCAGCTCCTACAATGAGCAGTTCTTC. This gives the protein CASSADTSASSYNEQFF. This chain connects TRBV6-1 to TRBJ2-1; 7 nucleotides match TRBD2. Per germline, CDR1 MNHNS and CDR2 SASEGT. This CDR3 region has 17 residues. V gave up 4 bases and J gave up 0 bases; unmatched junction bases: 9.